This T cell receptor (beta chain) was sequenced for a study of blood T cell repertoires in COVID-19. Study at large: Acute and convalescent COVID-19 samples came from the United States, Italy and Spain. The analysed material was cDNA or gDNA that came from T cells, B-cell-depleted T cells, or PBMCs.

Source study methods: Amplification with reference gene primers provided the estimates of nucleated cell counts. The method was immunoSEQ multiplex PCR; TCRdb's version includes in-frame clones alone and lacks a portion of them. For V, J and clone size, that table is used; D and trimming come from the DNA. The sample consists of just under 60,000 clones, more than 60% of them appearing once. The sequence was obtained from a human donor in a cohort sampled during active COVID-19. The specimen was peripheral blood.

Here the CDR3 reads CATFIRGGASYGYTF. DNA for the CDR3: TGTGCCACCTTCATACGGGGGGGCGCGAGCTATGGCTACACCTTC. The V gene is TRBV28, the J gene TRBJ1-2, with D tentatively TRBD1 (6 bases). Per germline, CDR1 MDHEN and CDR2 SYDVKM. CDR3 length equals 15 residues. Trimming cost V 10 bases and J 4 bases, with 22 bases left between them.